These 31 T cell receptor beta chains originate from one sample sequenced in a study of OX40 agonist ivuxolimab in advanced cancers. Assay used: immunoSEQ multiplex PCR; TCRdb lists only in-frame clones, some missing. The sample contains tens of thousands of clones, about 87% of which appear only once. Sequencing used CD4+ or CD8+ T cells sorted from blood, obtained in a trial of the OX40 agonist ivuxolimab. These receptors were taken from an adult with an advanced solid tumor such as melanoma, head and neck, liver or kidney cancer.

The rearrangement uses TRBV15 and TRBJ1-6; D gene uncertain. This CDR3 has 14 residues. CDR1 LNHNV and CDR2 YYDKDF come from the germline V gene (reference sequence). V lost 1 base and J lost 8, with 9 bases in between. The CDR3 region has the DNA TGTGCCACCAGCAGAGGTGGGGAAGATTCACCCCTCCACTTT. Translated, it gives CATSRGGEDSPLHF.

The CDR3, as DNA: TGTGCCAGCAGCTTAGTAGCGGACTACAATGAGCAGTTCTTC. This codes for CASSLVADYNEQFF. The chain couples TRBV7-9 to TRBJ2-1; TRBD2 might be the D (6 bases). The V gene's germline CDR1 is SEHNR and CDR2 FQNEAQ (reference sequence). The CDR3 extends over 14 amino acids. V was trimmed by 1 base and J by 3 bases, leaving 7 bases between them.

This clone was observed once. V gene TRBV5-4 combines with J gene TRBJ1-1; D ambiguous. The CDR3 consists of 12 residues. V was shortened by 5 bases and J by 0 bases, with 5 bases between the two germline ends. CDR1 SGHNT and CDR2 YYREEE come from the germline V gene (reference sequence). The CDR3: CASRALNTEAFF. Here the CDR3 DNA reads TGTGCCAGCAGGGCCTTGAACACTGAAGCTTTCTTT.

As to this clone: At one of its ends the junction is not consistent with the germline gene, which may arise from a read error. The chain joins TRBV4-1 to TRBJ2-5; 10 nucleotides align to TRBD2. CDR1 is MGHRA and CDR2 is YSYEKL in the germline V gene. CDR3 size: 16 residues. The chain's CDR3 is CASSPPAGGEQGTQYF. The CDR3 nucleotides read TGCGCCAGCAGCCCCCCAGCGGGAGGGGAACAAGGGACCCAGTACTTC.

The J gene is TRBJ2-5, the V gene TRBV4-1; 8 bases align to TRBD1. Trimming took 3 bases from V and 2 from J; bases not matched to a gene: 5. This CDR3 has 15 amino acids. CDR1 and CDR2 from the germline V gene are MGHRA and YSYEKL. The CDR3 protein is CASSQNYRGQETQYF. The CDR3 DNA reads TGCGCCAGCAGCCAGAATTACAGGGGGCAAGAGACCCAGTACTTC.

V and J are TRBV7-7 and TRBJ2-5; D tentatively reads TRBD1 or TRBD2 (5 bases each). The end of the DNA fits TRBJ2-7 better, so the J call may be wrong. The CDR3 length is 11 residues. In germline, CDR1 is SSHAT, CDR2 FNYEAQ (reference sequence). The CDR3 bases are TGTGCCAGGGGGACCCCGTACGAGCAGTACTTC. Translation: CARGTPYEQYF.

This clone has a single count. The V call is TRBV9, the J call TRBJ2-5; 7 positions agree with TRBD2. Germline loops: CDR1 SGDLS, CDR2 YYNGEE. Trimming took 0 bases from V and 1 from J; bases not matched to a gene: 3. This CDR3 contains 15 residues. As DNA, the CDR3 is TGTGCCAGCAGCGTAGATGGGGGGGTCCAAGAGACCCAGTACTTC. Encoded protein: CASSVDGGVQETQYF.

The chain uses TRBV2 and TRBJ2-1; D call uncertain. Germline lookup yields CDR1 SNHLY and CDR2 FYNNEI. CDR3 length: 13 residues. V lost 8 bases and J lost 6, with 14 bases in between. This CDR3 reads CASLSFYFNEQFF. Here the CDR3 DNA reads TGTGCCAGCCTCAGTTTTTACTTCAATGAGCAGTTCTTC.

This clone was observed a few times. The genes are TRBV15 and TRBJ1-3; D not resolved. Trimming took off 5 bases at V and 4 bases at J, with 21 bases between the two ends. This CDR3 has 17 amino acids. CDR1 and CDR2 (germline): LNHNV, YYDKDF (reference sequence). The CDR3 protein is CATSHNLVDRGGNTIYF. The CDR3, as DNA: TGTGCCACCAGCCATAACCTCGTTGACCGAGGGGGAAACACCATATATTTT. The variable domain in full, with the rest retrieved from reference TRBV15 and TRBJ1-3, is DAMVIQNPRYQVTQFGKPVTLSCSQTLNHNVMYWYQQKSSQAPKLLFHYYDKDFNNEADTPDNFQSRRPNTSFCFLDIRSPGLGDTAMYLCATSHNLVDRGGNTIYFGEGSWLTVV.

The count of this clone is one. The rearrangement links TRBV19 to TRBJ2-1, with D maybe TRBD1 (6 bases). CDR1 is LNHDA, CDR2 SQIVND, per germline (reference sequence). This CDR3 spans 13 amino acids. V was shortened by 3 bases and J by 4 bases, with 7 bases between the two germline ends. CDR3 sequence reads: CASSMGAYNEQFF. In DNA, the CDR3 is TGTGCCAGTAGTATGGGGGCTTACAATGAGCAGTTCTTC. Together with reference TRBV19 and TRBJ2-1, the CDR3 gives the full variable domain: DGGITQSPKYLFRKEGQNVTLSCEQNLNHDAMYWYRQDPGQGLRLIYYSQIVNDFQKGDIAEGYSVSREKKESFPLTVTSAQKNPTAFYLCASSMGAYNEQFFGPGTRLTVL.

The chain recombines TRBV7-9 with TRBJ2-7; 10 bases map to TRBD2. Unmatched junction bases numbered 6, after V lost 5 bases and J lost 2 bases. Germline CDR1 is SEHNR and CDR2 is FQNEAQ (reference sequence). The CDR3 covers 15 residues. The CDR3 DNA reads TGTGCCAGCAGCGCTAGCGGGAGTCGCACCTACGAGCAGTACTTC. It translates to CASSASGSRTYEQYF.

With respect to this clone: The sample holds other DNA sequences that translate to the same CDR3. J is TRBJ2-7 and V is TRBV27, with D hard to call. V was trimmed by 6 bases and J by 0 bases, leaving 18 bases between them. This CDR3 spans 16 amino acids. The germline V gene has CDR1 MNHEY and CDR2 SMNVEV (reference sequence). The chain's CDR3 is CASSPSWQAYSYEQYF. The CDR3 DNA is TGTGCCAGCAGCCCGAGTTGGCAGGCGTACTCCTACGAGCAGTACTTC.

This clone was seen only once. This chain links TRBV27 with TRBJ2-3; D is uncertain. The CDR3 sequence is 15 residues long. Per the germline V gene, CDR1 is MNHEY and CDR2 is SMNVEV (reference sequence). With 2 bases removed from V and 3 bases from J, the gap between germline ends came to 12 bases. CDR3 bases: TGTGCCAGCAGTTTAAGTGGGCCTGGAACAGATACGCAGTATTTT. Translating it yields CASSLSGPGTDTQYF.

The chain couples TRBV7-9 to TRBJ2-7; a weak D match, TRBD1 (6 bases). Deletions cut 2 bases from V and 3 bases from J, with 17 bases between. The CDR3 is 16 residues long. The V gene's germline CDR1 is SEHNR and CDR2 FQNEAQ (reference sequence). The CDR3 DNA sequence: TGTGCCAGCAGCTTATCTCCCCGCCACAGGGACTACGAGCAGTACTTC. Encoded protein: CASSLSPRHRDYEQYF.

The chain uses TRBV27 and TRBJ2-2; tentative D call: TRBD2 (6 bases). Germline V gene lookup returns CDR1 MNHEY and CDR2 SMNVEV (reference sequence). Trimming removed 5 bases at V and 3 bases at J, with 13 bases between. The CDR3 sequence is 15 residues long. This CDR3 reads CASSAQRVDTGELFF. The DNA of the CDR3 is TGTGCCAGCAGTGCTCAGCGGGTGGACACCGGGGAGCTGTTTTTT.

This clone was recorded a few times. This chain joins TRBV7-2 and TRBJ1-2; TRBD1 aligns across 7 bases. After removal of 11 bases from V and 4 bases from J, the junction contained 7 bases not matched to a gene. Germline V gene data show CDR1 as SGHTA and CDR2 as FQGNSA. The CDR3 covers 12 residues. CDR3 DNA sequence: TGTGCCGTTCGGACAGGACGCTATGGCTACACCTTC. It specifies CAVRTGRYGYTF. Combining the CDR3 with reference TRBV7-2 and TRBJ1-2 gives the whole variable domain GAGVSQSPSNKVTEKGKDVELRCDPISGHTALYWYRQSLGQGLEFLIYFQGNSAPDKSGLPSDRFSAERTGGSVSTLTIQRTQQEDSAVYLCAVRTGRYGYTFGSGTRLTVV.

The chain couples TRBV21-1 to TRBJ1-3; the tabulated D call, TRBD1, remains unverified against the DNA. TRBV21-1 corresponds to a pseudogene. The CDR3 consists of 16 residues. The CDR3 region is CASMEDRLGSGNTIYF. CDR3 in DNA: TGTGCCAGCATGGAAGACAGGCTGGGTTCTGGAAACACCATATATTTT.

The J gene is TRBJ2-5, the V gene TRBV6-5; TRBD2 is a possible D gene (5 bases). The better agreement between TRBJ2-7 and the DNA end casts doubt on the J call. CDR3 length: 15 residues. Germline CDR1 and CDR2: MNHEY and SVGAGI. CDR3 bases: TGTGCCAGCAGTTACTCGATGGGAGCAACAGACGAGCAGTACTTC. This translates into CASSYSMGATDEQYF.

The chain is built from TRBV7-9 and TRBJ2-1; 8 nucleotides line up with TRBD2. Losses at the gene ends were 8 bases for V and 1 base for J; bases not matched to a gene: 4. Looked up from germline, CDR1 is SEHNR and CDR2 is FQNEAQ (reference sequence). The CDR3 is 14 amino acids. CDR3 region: CASHSGISYNEQFF. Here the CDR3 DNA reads TGTGCCAGCCATAGCGGGATTTCCTACAATGAGCAGTTCTTC.

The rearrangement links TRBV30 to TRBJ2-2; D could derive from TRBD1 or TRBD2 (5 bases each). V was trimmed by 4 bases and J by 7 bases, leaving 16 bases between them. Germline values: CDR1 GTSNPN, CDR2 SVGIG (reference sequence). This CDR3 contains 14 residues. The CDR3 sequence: CAWTTGGAIGELFF. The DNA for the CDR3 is TGTGCCTGGACCACTGGGGGTGCTATCGGGGAGCTGTTTTTT.

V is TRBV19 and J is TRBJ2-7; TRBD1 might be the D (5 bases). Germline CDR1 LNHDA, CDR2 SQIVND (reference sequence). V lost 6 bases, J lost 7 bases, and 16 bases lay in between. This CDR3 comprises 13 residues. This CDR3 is CASSAARWTEQYF. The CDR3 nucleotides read TGTGCCAGTAGCGCGGCACGGTGGACAGAGCAGTACTTC.

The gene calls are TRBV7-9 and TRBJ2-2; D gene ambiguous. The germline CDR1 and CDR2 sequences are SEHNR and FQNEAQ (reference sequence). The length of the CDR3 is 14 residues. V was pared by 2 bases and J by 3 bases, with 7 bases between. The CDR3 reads CASSLTSDTGELFF. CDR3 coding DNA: TGTGCCAGCAGCTTAACGTCTGACACCGGGGAGCTGTTTTTT.

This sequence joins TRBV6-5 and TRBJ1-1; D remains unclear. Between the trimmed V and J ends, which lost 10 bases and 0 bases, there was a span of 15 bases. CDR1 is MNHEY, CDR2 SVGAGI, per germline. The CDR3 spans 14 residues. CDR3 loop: CATREVLVNTEAFF. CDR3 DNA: TGTGCCACCCGGGAGGTTTTGGTGAACACTGAAGCTTTCTTT.

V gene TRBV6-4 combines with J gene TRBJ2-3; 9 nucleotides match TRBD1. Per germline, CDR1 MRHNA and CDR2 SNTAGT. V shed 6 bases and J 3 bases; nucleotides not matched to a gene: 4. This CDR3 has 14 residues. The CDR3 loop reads CASSDRGGTDTQYF. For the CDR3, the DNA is TGTGCCAGCAGCGACAGGGGGGGGACAGATACGCAGTATTTT.

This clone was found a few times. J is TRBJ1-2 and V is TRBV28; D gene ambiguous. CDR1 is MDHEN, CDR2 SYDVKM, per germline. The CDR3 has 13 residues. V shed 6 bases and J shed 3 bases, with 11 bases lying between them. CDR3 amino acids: CASRLSGDYGYTF. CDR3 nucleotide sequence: TGTGCCAGCAGGCTTAGCGGTGACTATGGCTACACCTTC.

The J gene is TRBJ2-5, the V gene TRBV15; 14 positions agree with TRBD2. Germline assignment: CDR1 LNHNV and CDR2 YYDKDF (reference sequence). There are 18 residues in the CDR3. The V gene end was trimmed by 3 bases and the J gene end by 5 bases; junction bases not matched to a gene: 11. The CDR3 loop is CATSSQTKGLAGVETQYF. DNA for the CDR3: TGTGCCACCAGCAGCCAGACGAAGGGACTAGCGGGAGTGGAGACCCAGTACTTC. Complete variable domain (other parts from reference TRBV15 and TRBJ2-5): DAMVIQNPRYQVTQFGKPVTLSCSQTLNHNVMYWYQQKSSQAPKLLFHYYDKDFNNEADTPDNFQSRRPNTSFCFLDIRSPGLGDTAMYLCATSSQTKGLAGVETQYFGPGTRLLVL.

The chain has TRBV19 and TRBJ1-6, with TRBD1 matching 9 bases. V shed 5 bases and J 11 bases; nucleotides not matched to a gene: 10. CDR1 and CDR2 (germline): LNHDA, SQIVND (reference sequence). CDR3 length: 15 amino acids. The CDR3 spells CASSPDGTGLAPLHF. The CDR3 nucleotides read TGTGCCAGTAGTCCGGACGGGACAGGGCTTGCACCCCTCCACTTT.

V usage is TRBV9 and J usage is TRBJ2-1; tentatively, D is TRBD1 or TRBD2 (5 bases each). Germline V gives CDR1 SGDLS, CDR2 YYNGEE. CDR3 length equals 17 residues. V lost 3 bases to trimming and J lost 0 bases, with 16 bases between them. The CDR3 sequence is CASSAWGSRSSYNEQFF. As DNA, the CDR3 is TGTGCCAGCAGCGCCTGGGGGAGCCGCAGCTCCTACAATGAGCAGTTCTTC.

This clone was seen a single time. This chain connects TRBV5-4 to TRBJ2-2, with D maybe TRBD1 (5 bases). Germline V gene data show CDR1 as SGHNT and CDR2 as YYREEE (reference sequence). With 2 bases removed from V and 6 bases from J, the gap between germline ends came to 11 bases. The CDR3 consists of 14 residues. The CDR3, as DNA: TGTGCCAGCAGCTTCGGGCAGGGCCCCGGGGAGCTGTTTTTT. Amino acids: CASSFGQGPGELFF.

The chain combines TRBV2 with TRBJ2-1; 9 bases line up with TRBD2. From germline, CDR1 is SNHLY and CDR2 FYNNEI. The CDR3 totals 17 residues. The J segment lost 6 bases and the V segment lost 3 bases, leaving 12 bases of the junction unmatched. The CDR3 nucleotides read TGTGCCAGCAGTGACTTAACAGCGGGGGGAACGCGCAATGAGCAGTTCTTC. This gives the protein CASSDLTAGGTRNEQFF.

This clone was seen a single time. CDR3 DNA sequence: TGTGCCAGCAGATATCCCGGGACAGGACAAACCGGGGAGCTGTTTTTT. Its translation is CASRYPGTGQTGELFF. V and J are TRBV7-8 and TRBJ2-2; 8 bases agree with TRBD1. V lost 6 bases to trimming and J lost 5 bases; unmatched junction nucleotides: 11. CDR1 is SGHVS, CDR2 FQNEAQ, per germline. CDR3 length equals 16 residues.